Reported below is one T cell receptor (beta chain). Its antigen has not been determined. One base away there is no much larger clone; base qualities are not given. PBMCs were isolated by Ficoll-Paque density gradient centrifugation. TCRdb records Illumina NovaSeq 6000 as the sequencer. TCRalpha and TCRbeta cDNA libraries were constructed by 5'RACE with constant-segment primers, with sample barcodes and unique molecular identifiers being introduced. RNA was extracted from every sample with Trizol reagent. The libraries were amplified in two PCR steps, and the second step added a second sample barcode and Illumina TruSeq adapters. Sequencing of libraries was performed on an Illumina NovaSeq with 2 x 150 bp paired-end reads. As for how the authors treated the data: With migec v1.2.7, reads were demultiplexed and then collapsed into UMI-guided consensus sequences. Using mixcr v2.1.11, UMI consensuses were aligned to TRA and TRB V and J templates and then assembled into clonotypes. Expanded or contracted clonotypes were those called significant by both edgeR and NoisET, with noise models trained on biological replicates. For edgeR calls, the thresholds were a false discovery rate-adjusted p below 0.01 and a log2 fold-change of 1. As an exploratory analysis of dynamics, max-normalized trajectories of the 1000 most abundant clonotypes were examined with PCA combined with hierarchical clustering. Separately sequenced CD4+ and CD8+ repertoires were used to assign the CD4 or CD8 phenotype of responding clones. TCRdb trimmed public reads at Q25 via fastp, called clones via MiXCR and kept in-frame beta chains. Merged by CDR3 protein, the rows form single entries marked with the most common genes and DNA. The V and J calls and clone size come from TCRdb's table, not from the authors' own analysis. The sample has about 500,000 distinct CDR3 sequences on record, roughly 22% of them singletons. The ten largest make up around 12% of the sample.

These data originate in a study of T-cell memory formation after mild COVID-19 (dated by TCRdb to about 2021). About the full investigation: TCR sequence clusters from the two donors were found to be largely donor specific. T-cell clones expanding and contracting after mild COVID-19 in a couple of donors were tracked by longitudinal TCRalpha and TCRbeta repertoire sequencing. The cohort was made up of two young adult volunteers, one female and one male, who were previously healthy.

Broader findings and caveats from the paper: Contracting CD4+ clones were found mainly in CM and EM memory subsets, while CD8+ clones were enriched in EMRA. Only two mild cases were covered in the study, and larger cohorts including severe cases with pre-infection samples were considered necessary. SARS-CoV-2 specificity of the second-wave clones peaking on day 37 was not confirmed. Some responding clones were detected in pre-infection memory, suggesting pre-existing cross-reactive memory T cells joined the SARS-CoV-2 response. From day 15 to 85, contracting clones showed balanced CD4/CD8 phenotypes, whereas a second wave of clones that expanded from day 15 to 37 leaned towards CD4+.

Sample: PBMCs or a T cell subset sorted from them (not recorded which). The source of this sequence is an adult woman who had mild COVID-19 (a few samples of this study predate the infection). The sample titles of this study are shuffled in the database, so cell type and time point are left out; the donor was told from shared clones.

CDR3 region: CASSLSGGSNQPQHF. The nucleotide sequence reads TGTGCCAGCAGCTTATCTGGGGGTTCTAATCAGCCCCAGCATTTT. The V and J segments used are TRBV7-2 and TRBJ1-5; perhaps TRBD1 is the D gene, with 5 bases matching. V is clipped by 2 bases and J by 4 bases, and the sequence between their germline boundaries is 12 bases long. The CDR3 starts with the cysteine, ends with the phenylalanine, and has 15 residues. Here the CDR3 DNA is all that survives: 45 bases in frame from base 1. CDR1 and CDR2, looked up from the germline V gene, are SGHTA and FQGNSA.